This T cell receptor beta chain came from a study of cytomegalovirus exposure and HLA in healthy donors. V lost 2 bases to trimming and J lost 6 bases, with 14 bases between them. The CDR3 totals 15 residues. Looked up from germline, CDR1 is MNHEY and CDR2 is SMNVEV (reference sequence). Vbeta (60) and Jbeta (13) primers were used in the PCR. Generated by immunoSEQ multiplex PCR, the TCRdb table keeps only in-frame clones and is missing some. Of around 250,000 clones listed, roughly four fifths were seen once; the top ten hold almost 8%. Sequencing was carried out using PBMCs. The J gene is TRBJ1-5, the V gene TRBV27; tentative D call: TRBD1 (5 bases). The sequence came from a woman aged 60-70 years in good health and CMV-seropositive. The CDR3 DNA reads as TGTGCCAGCAGTTTAGATCCGGGGGGAGGTCAGCCCCAGCATTTT. Its protein is CASSLDPGGGQPQHF.